This T cell receptor (beta chain) was sequenced during a study of blood T cell repertoires in COVID-19. Study at large: The cDNA or gDNA used as material had been derived from T cells, B-cell-depleted T cells, or PBMCs.

Those who participated ranged in age from roughly 18 to 100 years and resided in about two dozen US areas. Participants had their cohort set by participant-reported clinical history. This CDR3 has 15 amino acids. V lost 4 bases and J lost 0, with 11 bases in between. Germline values: CDR1 SGDLS, CDR2 YYNGEE. Using immunoSEQ multiplex PCR, the repertoire was profiled, and TCRdb retains in-frame clones only, with some absent. The sample lists about 160,000 clones; approximately 87% were seen once. V is TRBV9 and J is TRBJ2-1, with D possibly matching TRBD1 (6 bases). The TCR was taken from a woman between 45 and 60 years old who had recovered from COVID-19. The material sequenced was PBMCs or T cells enriched from blood (not recorded which). CDR3 residues: CASSTGISSYNEQFF. CDR3 sequence (DNA): TGTGCCAGCAGCACAGGGATCAGCTCCTACAATGAGCAGTTCTTC.